Listed below are T cell receptor beta chains from one sample, sequenced in a study of T cells in Graves' hyperthyroidism and ophthalmopathy. TCRdb processed the multiplex PCR reads anew with MiXCR; each CDR3 protein has one entry. In the table there are around 350,000 distinct CDR3 sequences, roughly 25% of which are singletons. The sequencing input was blood. The receptor set was obtained from a man aged 50-59 years with Graves' hyperthyroidism. Each CDR3 is given with its conserved first and last residue. Each record gives: J gene, CDR3 length, V gene, CDR3 protein.

TRBJ2-5	17	TRBV12-3/TRBV12-4	CASRPSGRATGRETQYF
TRBJ2-7	13	TRBV27	CATRPANPYEQYF
TRBJ2-7	14	TRBV28	CASSLTGRGYEQYF
TRBJ2-3	15	TRBV11-2	CASSPRLVHTDTQYF
TRBJ2-3	16	TRBV28	CASSGNERGTLDTQYF
TRBJ2-7	14	TRBV5-8	CASSSGDPDAEQYF
TRBJ2-2	17	TRBV5-1	CASSSGLAGVGTGELFF
TRBJ1-2	14	TRBV9	CASSTRTGTEGYTF
TRBJ1-4	15	TRBV6-1	CASSVGVVANEKLFF
TRBJ2-7	16	TRBV3-1	CASSLRQGARPYEQYF
TRBJ1-4	15	TRBV12-3/TRBV12-4	CASSLTDGPNEKLFF
TRBJ1-1	13	TRBV12-3/TRBV12-4	CASTGTGFTEAFF
TRBJ1-1	14	TRBV5-5	CASSLEGGKTEAFF
TRBJ2-7	13	TRBV27	CASSRGRGYEQYF
TRBJ1-2	15	TRBV14	CASSQDLGTGFGYTF
TRBJ2-5	14	TRBV6-1	CASSVGPTGETQYF
TRBJ2-7	15	TRBV20-1	CSARDRDGGSYEQYF
TRBJ2-6	15	TRBV4-1	CASSSGGPGANVLTF
TRBJ1-1	11	TRBV2	CASKYNTEAFF
TRBJ2-5	13	TRBV13	CASSFGPTETQYF
TRBJ1-2	13	TRBV5-1	CASSQLRGQGYTF